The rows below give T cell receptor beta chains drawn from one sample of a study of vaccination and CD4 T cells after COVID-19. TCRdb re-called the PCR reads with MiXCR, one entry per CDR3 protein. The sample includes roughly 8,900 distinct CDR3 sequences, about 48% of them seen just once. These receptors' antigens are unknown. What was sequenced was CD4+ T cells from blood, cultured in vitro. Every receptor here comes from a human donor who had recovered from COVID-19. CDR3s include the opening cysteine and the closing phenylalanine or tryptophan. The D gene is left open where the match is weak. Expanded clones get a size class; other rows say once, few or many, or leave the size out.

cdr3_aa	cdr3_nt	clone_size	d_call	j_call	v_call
CASRGMSVSNQPQHF	TGTGCCAGCAGGGGGATGTCGGTAAGCAATCAGCCCCAGCATTTT	.	.	TRBJ1-5	TRBV6-1
CASSLRIAGGTDTQYF	TGTGCCAGCAGCTTACGAATAGCGGGGGGCACAGATACGCAGTATTTT	.	TRBD2	TRBJ2-3	TRBV7-2
CASSRGATGGQMQETQYF	TGTGCCAGCAGCCGTGGGGCCACCGGGGGACAAATGCAAGAGACCCAGTACTTC	few	.	TRBJ2-5	TRBV11-3
CSAETGKGTPGNTIYF	TGCAGTGCGGAAACAGGGAAAGGAACGCCCGGAAACACCATATATTTT	.	.	TRBJ1-3	TRBV20-1
CASSFAGRNYGYTF	TGTGCCAGCAGCTTCGCCGGGCGTAACTATGGCTACACCTTC	few	.	TRBJ1-2	TRBV5-4
CASSLVFRNTEAFF	TGCGCCAGCAGCTTGGTGTTTCGGAACACTGAAGCTTTCTTT	.	.	TRBJ1-1	TRBV5-1
CASSRRTGQGETQYF	TGTGCCAGCAGCCGACGGACAGGGCAGGGGGAGACCCAGTACTTC	.	TRBD1	TRBJ2-5	TRBV5-4
CASSTGPYGYTF	TGTGCCAGCAGTACAGGGCCCTATGGCTACACCTTC	.	.	TRBJ1-2	TRBV7-2
CASSYRTSGSGELFF	TGTGCCAGCAGTTACCGGACTTCGGGCAGCGGGGAGCTGTTTTTT	.	.	TRBJ2-2	TRBV6-5
CASTSIGRGGGYTF	TGTGCCAGCACTTCTATCGGTCGGGGCGGCGGCTACACCTTC	.	.	TRBJ1-2	TRBV27
CAASTINRDPENTEAFF	TGTGCCGCAAGCACGATTAACAGGGATCCCGAGAACACTGAAGCTTTCTTT	.	.	TRBJ1-1	TRBV6-2/TRBV6-3
CSAREQARGAGLNEQFF	TGCAGTGCTAGAGAGCAAGCCAGAGGGGCCGGGCTCAATGAGCAGTTCTTC	.	.	TRBJ2-1	TRBV20-1
CSAGQGVEQPQHF	TGCAGTGCTGGGCAGGGGGTAGAGCAGCCCCAGCATTTT	few	TRBD1	TRBJ1-5	TRBV20-1